This record concerns one T cell receptor beta chain sequence. The data were obtained in a study of T cell changes during pregnancy in multiple sclerosis. J was trimmed by 10 bases and V by 0 bases; bases with no gene match: 10. CDR3 length equals 15 residues. Germline values: CDR1 SGHRS, CDR2 YFSETQ. Here immunoSEQ multiplex PCR was the method, and the copy in TCRdb shows in-frame clones only, minus some. The sample yields 35,000 or so clones, about 88% seen once. This TCR came from a female donor with multiple sclerosis, enrolled in a pregnancy study. This rearrangement joins TRBV5-1 to TRBJ2-1; 7 nucleotides match TRBD2. Sequencing was performed on CD4+ T cells from peripheral blood mononuclear cells, taken in the first trimester of pregnancy. The chain's CDR3 is CASSLVFREEGEQFF. CDR3 bases: TGCGCCAGCAGCTTGGTTTTCCGGGAGGAAGGGGAGCAGTTCTTC.